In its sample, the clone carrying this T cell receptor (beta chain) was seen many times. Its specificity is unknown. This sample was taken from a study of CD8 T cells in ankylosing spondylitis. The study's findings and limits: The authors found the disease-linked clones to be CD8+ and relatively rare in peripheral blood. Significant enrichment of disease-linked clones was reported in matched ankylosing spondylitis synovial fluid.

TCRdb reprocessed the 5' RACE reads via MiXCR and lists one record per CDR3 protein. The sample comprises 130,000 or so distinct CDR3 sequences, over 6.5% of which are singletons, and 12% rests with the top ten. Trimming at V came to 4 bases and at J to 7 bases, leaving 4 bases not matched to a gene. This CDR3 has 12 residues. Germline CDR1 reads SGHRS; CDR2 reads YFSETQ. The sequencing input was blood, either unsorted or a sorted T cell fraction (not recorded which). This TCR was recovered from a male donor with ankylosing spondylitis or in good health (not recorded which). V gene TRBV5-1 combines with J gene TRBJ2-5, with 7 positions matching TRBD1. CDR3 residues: CASSGDRVTQYF. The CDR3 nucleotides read TGCGCCAGCAGCGGAGACAGGGTGACCCAGTACTTC.